This TCR beta chain was documented in a study of control samples from healthy donors and cancer patients (TCRdb year 2020). Trimming costs V 0 bases and J 0 bases, and their ends lie 7 bases apart. Measured from the cysteine to the phenylalanine, the CDR3 is 14 residues long. The sequence is cut down to CDR3 DNA, 42 bases in frame from base 1. As encoded in the germline V gene, CDR1 is SGDLS while CDR2 is YYNGEE. This clone was observed a single time. This receptor's antigen is unknown. No clone much larger than this one lies a single base away; base qualities are absent. Libraries were built with the immunoSEQ multiplex PCR assay. TCRdb provides this immuneACCESS table in a form limited to in-frame rearrangements. Some clones are lacking; in checked studies, under half of them reflect an unresolved V gene, and why the rest are absent is not known. The sample profile shows about 130,000 clones; 92% of them were found once. The ten largest clones represent 4.5% to 7% of the sample.

The material sequenced was blood. This TCR was sampled from a young man in good health. The rearrangement combines TRBV9 with TRBJ2-7; no confident D gene assignment can be made. The base sequence is TGTGCCAGCAGCGTAGGGAGAGGCTCCTACGAGCAGTACTTC. This gives the protein CASSVGRGSYEQYF.